Following are 16 T cell receptor beta chains from one sample sequenced in a study of Ad26.COV2.S vaccination and SARS-CoV-2 variants. Treatment specified: over 15 received Ad26.COV2.S at low or high dose, single or two shots; 5 received placebo; per-sample allocation not given. Collection of samples fell on day 63 after the first vaccine or placebo injection. Method: immunoSEQ multiplex PCR; TCRdb's copy keeps in-frame clones and lacks some. The sample consists of about 350,000 clones, around nine tenths of them appearing once. The specimen was peripheral blood, collected in a trial of Ad26.COV2.S vaccine versus placebo. The receptors were sampled from a person aged 18-60 years who received the Ad26.COV2.S COVID-19 vaccine or a placebo.

This clone was counted a few times. The chain uses TRBV12-3 or TRBV12-4 and TRBJ1-2; D remains unclear. Trimming cost V 5 bases and J 1 base, with 5 bases left between them. This CDR3 has 12 amino acids. The CDR3 DNA reads TGTGCCAGCAGTGGCAGTAACTATGGCTACACCTTC. Residues: CASSGSNYGYTF.

This chain connects TRBV6-4 to TRBJ1-6; 8 nucleotides agree with TRBD1. Germline lookup yields CDR1 MRHNA and CDR2 SNTAGT. The CDR3 length is 15 residues. V lost 6 bases and J lost 9; bases outside the gene matches: 10. The CDR3 sequence: CASSPKTGAGSPLHF. CDR3 DNA sequence: TGTGCCAGCAGCCCAAAGACAGGGGCGGGTTCACCCCTCCACTTT.

The V gene is TRBV5-6, the J gene TRBJ2-5; D call uncertain. Trimming cost V 5 bases and J 3 bases, with 11 bases left between them. The CDR3 extends over 13 amino acids. The germline V gene encodes CDR1 SGHDT and CDR2 YYEEEE. The CDR3 DNA reads TGTGCCAGCAGGCCGAGGTTTGAAGAGACCCAGTACTTC. This encodes CASRPRFEETQYF.

This chain uses TRBV4-1 with TRBJ2-3, with D perhaps TRBD2 (6 bases). From germline, CDR1 is MGHRA and CDR2 YSYEKL. The V and J ends lost 3 bases and 5 bases respectively, with 12 bases between them. The CDR3 sequence is 14 residues long. The CDR3 bases are TGCGCCAGCAGCCAGTCGGGACTCCTAGATACGCAGTATTTT. Residues: CASSQSGLLDTQYF.

The genes are TRBV9 and TRBJ2-7; D is possibly TRBD1 (5 bases). The CDR3 totals 13 residues. Germline V gene data show CDR1 as SGDLS and CDR2 as YYNGEE. The V end was cut by 0 bases, the J end by 5 bases, with 9 bases between. The CDR3: CASSVAGADEQYF. CDR3 DNA: TGTGCCAGCAGCGTAGCTGGGGCAGACGAGCAGTACTTC.

The CDR3 DNA reads TGTGCCAGCAGCCCCCGGGGAGGGGTCACTGAAGCTTTCTTT. Amino acids: CASSPRGGVTEAFF. The rearrangement uses TRBV9 and TRBJ1-1; a possible D gene is TRBD1 (5 bases). V was trimmed by 4 bases and J by 4 bases, leaving 14 bases between them. Germline V gene lookup returns CDR1 SGDLS and CDR2 YYNGEE. The CDR3 totals 14 residues. Supplemented by reference TRBV9 and TRBJ1-1, the full variable domain reads DSGVTQTPKHLITATGQRVTLRCSPRSGDLSVYWYQQSLDQGLQFLIQYYNGEERAKGNILERFSAQQFPDLHSELNLSSLELGDSALYFCASSPRGGVTEAFFGQGTRLTVV.

This chain's CDR3 is CASSQDSRRQYF. CDR3 nucleotides: TGTGCCAGCAGCCAAGATTCCAGAAGGCAGTACTTC. J is TRBJ2-4 and V is TRBV3-1 (or the pseudogene TRBV3-2), with D hard to call. This CDR3 is 12 amino acids long. Germline V CDR1 and CDR2: LGHDT, YNNKEL (reference sequence). V lost 0 bases and J lost 13, with 10 bases in between.

Comment on this clone: The sample holds other DNA sequences that translate to the same CDR3. Written as DNA, the CDR3 is TGTGCCACCAGTGATCCTCCTTCAGATACGCAGTATTTT. Translating it yields CATSDPPSDTQYF. This chain links TRBV24-1 with TRBJ2-3; D gene unclear. The CDR3 contains 13 residues. V was pared by 3 bases and J by 4 bases, with 7 bases between. Germline assignment: CDR1 KGHDR and CDR2 SFDVKD.

The chain has TRBV7-9 and TRBJ2-7; 8 bases fit TRBD1. The V gene's germline CDR1 is SEHNR and CDR2 FQNEAQ (reference sequence). The J segment lost 2 bases and the V segment lost 4 bases, leaving 4 bases of the junction unmatched. The CDR3 sequence is 14 residues long. The DNA of the CDR3 is TGTGCCAGCAGCTCAACGGACAGGGCCTACGAGCAGTACTTC. Amino acid sequence: CASSSTDRAYEQYF.

Only a few counts were recorded for this clone. The chain links TRBV15 to TRBJ1-1; D gene uncertain. CDR3 size: 12 residues. Trimming removed 3 bases from V and 5 bases from J, with 7 bases in between. CDR1 and CDR2 (germline): LNHNV, YYDKDF (reference sequence). The CDR3, as DNA: TGTGCCACCAGCAGCCCCGGGACTGAAGCTTTCTTT. Encoded protein: CATSSPGTEAFF.

This clone was counted once. The gene calls are TRBV6-5 and TRBJ2-7; TRBD1 is a possible D gene (5 bases). Deletions cut 7 bases from V and 3 bases from J, with 16 bases between. CDR3 length: 14 amino acids. The germline V gene has CDR1 MNHEY and CDR2 SVGAGI. The CDR3 loop is CASKARVGHYEQYF. For the CDR3, the DNA is TGTGCCAGCAAAGCCAGGGTGGGGCACTACGAGCAGTACTTC.

This clone was seen a handful of times. The J gene is TRBJ2-3, the V gene TRBV11-2; either TRBD1 or TRBD2 may supply D (5 bases each). CDR1 SGHAT and CDR2 FQNNGV come from the germline V gene. The CDR3 has 15 amino acids. The V end was cut by 2 bases, the J end by 2 bases, with 11 bases between. In DNA, the CDR3 is TGTGCCAGCAGCTTATCGGGGCATATCACAGATACGCAGTATTTT. Translating gives CASSLSGHITDTQYF.

The J gene is TRBJ2-2, the V gene TRBV7-9; 15 bases are shared with TRBD2. Germline loops: CDR1 SEHNR, CDR2 FQNEAQ (reference sequence). V lost 5 bases, J lost 4 bases, and 5 bases stayed unmatched. The CDR3 is 17 amino acids. The CDR3 region is CASSAGLAGGVTGELFF. The CDR3 DNA reads TGTGCCAGCAGCGCGGGACTAGCGGGGGGCGTCACCGGGGAGCTGTTTTTT.

The chain joins TRBV6-1 to TRBJ1-5; D gene unclear. Germline V gene sequence: CDR1 MNHNS, CDR2 SASEGT. The V end was cut by 2 bases, the J end by 6 bases, with 5 bases between. The length of the CDR3 is 12 residues. The CDR3 region is CASSELGQPQHF. DNA for the CDR3: TGTGCCAGCAGTGAATTAGGTCAGCCCCAGCATTTT.

The chain recombines TRBV19 with TRBJ2-4; 7 nucleotides align to TRBD1. CDR3 size: 14 residues. The trim removed 3 bases at V and 6 bases at J, leaving 5 bases unmatched. Germline assignment: CDR1 LNHDA and CDR2 SQIVND (reference sequence). The CDR3 reads CASSITGTANIQYF. In DNA form, the CDR3 reads TGTGCCAGTAGTATTACCGGGACAGCAAACATTCAGTACTTC.

The V gene is TRBV7-9, the J gene TRBJ1-5; weak D call: TRBD1 (5 bases). The V end was cut by 0 bases, the J end by 6 bases, with 18 bases between. Germline V lookup: CDR1 SEHNR, CDR2 FQNEAQ (reference sequence). This CDR3 comprises 17 residues. CDR3 nucleotides: TGTGCCAGCAGCTTAGCCGACCAACTGGGGGGTCTTCAGCCCCAGCATTTT. This gives the protein CASSLADQLGGLQPQHF.